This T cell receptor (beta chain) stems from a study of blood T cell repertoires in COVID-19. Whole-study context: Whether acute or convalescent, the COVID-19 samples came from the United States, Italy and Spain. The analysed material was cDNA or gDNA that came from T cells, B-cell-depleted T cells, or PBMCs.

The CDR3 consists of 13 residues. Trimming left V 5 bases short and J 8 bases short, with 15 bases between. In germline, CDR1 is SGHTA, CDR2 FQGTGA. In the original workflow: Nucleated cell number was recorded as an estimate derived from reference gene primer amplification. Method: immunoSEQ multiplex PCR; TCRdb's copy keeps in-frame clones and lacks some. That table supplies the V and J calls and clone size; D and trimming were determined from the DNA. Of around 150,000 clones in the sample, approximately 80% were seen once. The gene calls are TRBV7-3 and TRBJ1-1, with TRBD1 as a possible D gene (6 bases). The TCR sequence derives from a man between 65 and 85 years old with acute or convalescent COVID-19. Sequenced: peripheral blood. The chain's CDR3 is CASSATGTTEAFF. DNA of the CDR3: TGTGCCAGCAGCGCAACGGGGACAACCGAAGCTTTCTTT.